This T cell receptor beta chain was captured by sequencing in a study of regulatory T cells in long-lasting Graves disease. There are 15 residues in the CDR3. Germline V gene sequence: CDR1 SEHNR, CDR2 FQNEAQ (reference sequence). Between the trimmed V and J ends, which lost 5 bases and 2 bases, there was a span of 13 bases. With iRepertoire HTBI primers and Arm-PCR of CDR3 regions, TCR beta libraries were built. From the multiplex PCR reads, TCRdb called clonotypes with MiXCR, one entry per CDR3 protein. The sample has 550,000 to 700,000 distinct CDR3 sequences, about 16% seen once. The time point is: newly diagnosed GD, antithyroid drugs for less than 3 months. RNA extracted from PBMCs served as the sequencing template. This clonotype occurred a few times. Separately, the same data were catalogued under a study of T cells in Graves' hyperthyroidism and ophthalmopathy. That report notes: When ophthalmopathy did not progress within 18 months, Graves' hyperthyroidism was considered stable.

This receptor was identified in a man aged 18 to 30 with Graves disease. The chain joins TRBV7-9 to TRBJ1-3; D is undetermined. This sample comprised peripheral blood mononuclear cells (PBMCs), obtained at new diagnosis, from a patient treated with antithyroid drugs. CDR3 residues: CASSPRVWAGNTIYF. The CDR3 DNA reads TGTGCCAGCAGCCCCCGTGTCTGGGCTGGAAACACCATATATTTT.